The rows below give T cell receptor beta chains drawn from one sample of a study of blood T cells in healthy people across ages. TCRdb itself ran the 5' RACE reads through MiXCR, one entry per CDR3 protein. Here the sample spans 800,000 to 1,000,000 distinct CDR3 sequences, under 50% being singletons. Sequencing input: blood. The receptors come from a man aged 25 to 40 in good health. Both conserved end residues are trimmed from each CDR3.

V: TRBV5-1
J: TRBJ2-1
CDR3: ASSLVTVGAISYNEQF

V: TRBV7-9
J: TRBJ1-2
CDR3: ASSLSRGSGYT

V: TRBV21-1
J: TRBJ1-4
CDR3: ASLYGAGVKLF

V: TRBV4-2
J: TRBJ2-7
CDR3: VSSPLAGGSYEQY

V: TRBV6-6
J: TRBJ2-7
CDR3: ASSDPGGTGVYEQY

V: TRBV5-1
J: TRBJ2-1
CDR3: ASSRIPGTEQF

V: TRBV9
J: TRBJ2-6
CDR3: AGSGANVLT

V: TRBV4-2
J: TRBJ2-2
CDR3: ASSREGGTGELF

V: TRBV7-9
J: TRBJ1-5
CDR3: ASSFEYSNQPQH

V: TRBV3-1
J: TRBJ2-4
CDR3: ASSQEGVQAKNIQY

V: TRBV6-1
J: TRBJ2-1
CDR3: ASREDRVYSINEQF

V: TRBV24-1
J: TRBJ2-1
CDR3: ATSDGAGPTEQF

V: TRBV5-1
J: TRBJ2-3
CDR3: ASSLTLAGGIDTQY

V: TRBV5-1
J: TRBJ2-1
CDR3: ASSLDSGNYNEQF

V: TRBV9
J: TRBJ2-1
CDR3: ASSGIIVSGGYNEQF

V: TRBV4-1
J: TRBJ1-1
CDR3: ASSQDFSGQGNTEAF

V: TRBV18
J: TRBJ2-7
CDR3: ASSRPMGQISYEQY

V: TRBV6-2/TRBV6-3
J: TRBJ1-5
CDR3: ASSYPTGAGNQPQH

V: TRBV27
J: TRBJ2-1
CDR3: ASAIPGGPTYNEQF

V: TRBV7-3
J: TRBJ2-7
CDR3: ASSPRRVTSEQY

V: TRBV3-1
J: TRBJ2-7
CDR3: ASSPGRSLEQY

V: TRBV5-1
J: TRBJ2-7
CDR3: ASSLEVGPTYEQY

V: TRBV4-1
J: TRBJ2-7
CDR3: ASSQEGSPQY

V: TRBV4-2
J: TRBJ2-3
CDR3: ASSQGAGPAADTQY

V: TRBV5-1
J: TRBJ2-1
CDR3: ASTGESMDEQF

V: TRBV29-1
J: TRBJ2-1
CDR3: SAWTGSSYNEQF

V: TRBV3-1
J: TRBJ2-5
CDR3: ASSQDKPWDGTQY

V: TRBV29-1
J: TRBJ2-1
CDR3: SVATNNGQF

V: TRBV11-3
J: TRBJ2-2
CDR3: ASSLGRQFANTGELF

V: TRBV10-3
J: TRBJ2-7
CDR3: AIGTAGSYEQY

V: TRBV7-2
J: TRBJ1-6
CDR3: ASSLDGGAPNSPLH

V: TRBV20-1
J: TRBJ1-4
CDR3: SAKGGGAITNEKLF

V: TRBV7-2
J: TRBJ2-1
CDR3: ASSLRRIARGGEQF

V: TRBV7-3
J: -
CDR3: ASSFDGQGVGEQY

V: TRBV5-1
J: TRBJ2-2
CDR3: ASSLDVGNTGELF

V: TRBV7-3
J: TRBJ2-3
CDR3: ASSLNPGSGTDTQY

V: TRBV29-1
J: TRBJ2-3
CDR3: SVERVSQGTSTDTQY

V: TRBV7-2
J: TRBJ1-2
CDR3: ASSSSPGTKYGYT

V: TRBV6-5
J: TRBJ2-7
CDR3: ASGRVTEQY

V: TRBV28
J: TRBJ2-1
CDR3: ASSFAGTYYNEQF

V: TRBV7-3
J: TRBJ2-3
CDR3: ASSLTRTSTTDTQY

V: TRBV20-1
J: TRBJ1-2
CDR3: SARGEVRGYT

V: TRBV11-2
J: TRBJ1-6
CDR3: ASSLDGTAFNSPLH

V: TRBV27
J: TRBJ1-4
CDR3: ASSPHGQGIEKLF

V: TRBV7-9
J: TRBJ2-3
CDR3: ASSSSGCTQY

V: TRBV12-3/TRBV12-4
J: TRBJ1-1
CDR3: ASIWGYGNAEAF

V: TRBV20-1
J: TRBJ1-2
CDR3: SARDIRSFGPYGYT

V: TRBV7-2
J: TRBJ1-2
CDR3: ASSPNRQGVYGYT

V: TRBV3-1
J: TRBJ2-7
CDR3: ASSQSPGGSYEQY

V: TRBV4-1
J: TRBJ2-7
CDR3: ASSQGHGEHEQY

V: TRBV12-3/TRBV12-4
J: TRBJ1-1
CDR3: ASSLGTLAF

V: TRBV14
J: TRBJ1-4
CDR3: ASSQGGRANEKLF

V: TRBV18
J: TRBJ2-2
CDR3: ASSTRDGTGELF

V: TRBV10-3
J: TRBJ2-1
CDR3: AISDLPVSSYNEQF

V: TRBV6-2/TRBV6-3
J: TRBJ1-2
CDR3: ASSYSEGRSYT